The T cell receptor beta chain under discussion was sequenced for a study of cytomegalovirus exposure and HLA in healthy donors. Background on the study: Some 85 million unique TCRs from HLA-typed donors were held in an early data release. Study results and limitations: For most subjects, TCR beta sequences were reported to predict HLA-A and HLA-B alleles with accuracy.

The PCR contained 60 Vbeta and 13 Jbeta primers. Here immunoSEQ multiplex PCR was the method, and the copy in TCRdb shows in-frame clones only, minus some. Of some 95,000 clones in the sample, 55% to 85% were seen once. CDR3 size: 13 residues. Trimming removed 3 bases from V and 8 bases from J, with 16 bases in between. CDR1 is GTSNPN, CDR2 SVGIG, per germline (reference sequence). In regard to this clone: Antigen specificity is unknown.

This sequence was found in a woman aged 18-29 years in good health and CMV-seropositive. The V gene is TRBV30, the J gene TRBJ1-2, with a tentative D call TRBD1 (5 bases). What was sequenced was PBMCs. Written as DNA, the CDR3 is TGTGCCTGGAGGATAGGACAAGGAGGGGGCTACACCTTC. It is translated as CAWRIGQGGGYTF.